This TCR beta chain appears in the sequencing data of a study of blood T cell repertoires in COVID-19. Produced via immunoSEQ multiplex PCR; TCRdb's table is partial and in-frame only. The sample holds some 170,000 clones, around 84% seen once. V trimming: 0 bases; J trimming: 1 base; junction bases outside the gene matches: 7. Germline V gene lookup returns CDR1 SGHKS and CDR2 YYEKEE (reference sequence). The CDR3 totals 16 residues. The TCR originated in a man in his fifties who had recovered from COVID-19. The chain is built from TRBV5-5 and TRBJ2-7; 7 bases align to TRBD1. Specimen: PBMCs or T cells enriched from blood (not recorded which). The CDR3 here is CASSLGNRGRSYEQYF. The CDR3 DNA is TGTGCCAGCAGCTTGGGCAACAGGGGTCGTTCCTACGAGCAGTACTTC.